A selection of T cell receptor beta chains follows, all from one sample in a study of T cells in localized non-small cell lung cancer. The protocol was immunoSEQ multiplex PCR, while the TCRdb copy is restricted to in-frame clones and leaves out a portion. The table includes 40,000 to 65,000 clones, around nine tenths detected once. Sequencing used PBMCs, obtained before any cancer treatment. Receptor source: a female donor with stage II lung adenocarcinoma. CDR3s include the opening cysteine and the closing phenylalanine or tryptophan. Fields, in order: J gene, clone size, V gene, D gene, CDR3 DNA, CDR3 protein. A D gene is named only where the DNA matches it firmly. Rows may omit the clone size; those that give it use once, few, many or a size class.

TRBJ2-7,-,TRBV7-6,TRBD1,TGTGCCAGCAGCTATGGACAGGGGTCCTACGAGCAGTACTTC,CASSYGQGSYEQYF
TRBJ1-5,-,TRBV4-2,-,TGTGCCAGCAGCCAAGAAATAGGGACCTATAGCAATCAGCCCCAGCATTTT,CASSQEIGTYSNQPQHF
TRBJ1-2,-,TRBV5-3,-,TGTGCCAGCAACCGGGACAACTATGGCTACACCTTC,CASNRDNYGYTF
TRBJ2-2,once,TRBV6-5,-,TGTGCCAGCAGTTACGAGGGTATAACGAACACCGGGGAGCTGTTTTTT,CASSYEGITNTGELFF
TRBJ1-2,-,TRBV7-3,-,TGTGCCAGCAGCTTAACCCAGGGTTACGACACCACCTTC,CASSLTQGYDTTF
TRBJ2-7,-,TRBV5-1,TRBD2,TGCGCCAGCAGCTTGGTGGCTAGCGGGGGGGAAGGGTACGAGCAGTACTTC,CASSLVASGGEGYEQYF
TRBJ1-1,few,TRBV5-4,-,TGTGCCAGCAGCCGGACGGACACTGAAGCTTTCTTT,CASSRTDTEAFF
TRBJ2-3,-,TRBV6-5,-,TGTGCCAGCAGCCCCCCAGGGGGAGGCGCAGATACGCAGTATTTT,CASSPPGGGADTQYF
TRBJ1-4,-,TRBV6-1,-,TGTGCCAGCAGTGAAATTGGCGCTGAAAAACTGTTTTTT,CASSEIGAEKLFF
TRBJ1-1,-,TRBV5-6,-,TGTGCCAGCAGCTTGGTACAGAGGAACACTGAAGCTTTCTTT,CASSLVQRNTEAFF
TRBJ1-1,-,TRBV6-5,TRBD1,TGTGCCAGCAGGACAGGGTGGGGCACTGAAGCTTTCTTT,CASRTGWGTEAFF
TRBJ1-5,-,TRBV27,TRBD1,TGTGCCAGCAGTTCTAACAGGGGGAATCAGCCCCAGCATTTT,CASSSNRGNQPQHF
TRBJ1-6,-,TRBV18,TRBD1,TGTGCCAGCTCTCCGGACAGGACCTATAATTCACCCCTCCACTTT,CASSPDRTYNSPLHF
TRBJ1-2,-,TRBV27,-,TGTGCCAGCAGTTTATCGGCGGGGGCGCACGGCTACACCTTC,CASSLSAGAHGYTF
TRBJ2-2,-,TRBV5-1,TRBD1,TGCGCCAGCAGCTTAGGGGACAGGGACACCGGGGAGCTGTTTTTT,CASSLGDRDTGELFF